Presented here are 13 T cell receptor beta chains from one specimen sequenced in a study of cytomegalovirus exposure and HLA in healthy donors. The PCR ran on 60 Vbeta and 13 Jbeta primers. Only in-frame clones appear in the TCRdb table, and some are missing; sequencing was by immunoSEQ multiplex PCR. This sample has about 150,000 clones, with about two thirds found just once. Sequencing was carried out using PBMCs. These TCRs come from a man aged 60-69 years in good health and CMV-seronegative.

CDR3 in amino acids: CASSQEIDTAGGSEQFF. CDR3 in DNA: TGTGCCAGCAGCCAAGAAATCGATACAGCGGGAGGGTCAGAGCAGTTCTTC. This rearrangement joins TRBV4-2 to TRBJ2-1; TRBD2 matches at 10 bases. Unmatched junction bases numbered 12, after V lost 0 bases and J lost 10 bases. The V gene's germline CDR1 is LGHNA and CDR2 YNFKEQ. This CDR3 region has 17 residues.

The chain couples TRBV6-1 to TRBJ2-7; 8 bases map to TRBD2. The CDR3 totals 18 residues. V shed 4 bases and J 3 bases; nucleotides not matched to a gene: 17. Germline lookup yields CDR1 MNHNS and CDR2 SASEGT. The CDR3 region is CASSAKLRTSTTDYEQYF. CDR3 in DNA: TGTGCCAGCAGTGCTAAGCTGAGGACTAGCACAACCGACTACGAGCAGTACTTC.

The rearrangement links TRBV6-1 to TRBJ2-5; 7 bases agree with TRBD2. The germline CDR1 and CDR2 sequences are MNHNS and SASEGT. The CDR3 is made up of 14 amino acids. With 5 bases clipped from V and 4 bases from J, the junction kept 7 bases outside the gene matches. In nucleotides, the CDR3 is TGTGCCAGCAGTCGGCAGGGCGGGGGAGAGACCCAGTACTTC. This translates into CASSRQGGGETQYF.

This sequence joins TRBV6-5 and TRBJ1-2; D is unresolved. This CDR3 is built from 12 residues. The V and J ends lost 8 bases and 2 bases respectively, with 9 bases between them. Per germline, CDR1 MNHEY and CDR2 SVGAGI. The CDR3 spells CASSRVNYGYTF. The CDR3 nucleotides read TGTGCCAGCTCACGGGTGAACTATGGCTACACCTTC.

This clone was seen more than once but under ten times. The chain uses TRBV7-3 and TRBJ2-5, with 11 positions matching TRBD1. CDR1 and CDR2 (germline): SGHTA, FQGTGA. The CDR3 extends over 16 amino acids. V was pared by 4 bases and J by 3 bases, with 7 bases of the junction left unmatched. In DNA, the CDR3 is TGTGCCAGCAGCTCCCCGGGACAGGGGGGTGAAGAGACCCAGTACTTC. Translation gives CASSSPGQGGEETQYF.

The chain combines TRBV7-2 with TRBJ2-7; the match to TRBD2 covers 8 bases. V was pared by 2 bases and J by 2 bases, with 5 bases of the junction left unmatched. Per the germline V gene, CDR1 is SGHTA and CDR2 is FQGNSA. The length of the CDR3 is 15 residues. The CDR3 here is CASSLILAGAYEQYF. In nucleotides, the CDR3 is TGTGCCAGCAGCTTAATTCTAGCGGGTGCCTACGAGCAGTACTTC.

In DNA, the CDR3 is TGTGCCAGCAGCCAGGGAGGACTAGCGGGACTGAAGTTCACAGATACGCAGTATTTT. Translated: CASSQGGLAGLKFTDTQYF. The J gene is TRBJ2-3, the V gene TRBV5-4; 12 bases align to TRBD2. The CDR3 consists of 19 residues. Germline V gene lookup returns CDR1 SGHNT and CDR2 YYREEE (reference sequence). After removal of 4 bases from V and 2 bases from J, the junction contained 14 bases not matched to a gene.

The chain carries TRBV6-5 and TRBJ2-3; D is ambiguous. The V and J ends lost 4 bases and 1 base respectively, with 6 bases between them. The CDR3 runs to 13 residues. CDR1 is MNHEY, CDR2 SVGAGI, per germline. The CDR3 DNA reads TGTGCCAGCAGTTCCGTCGGCACAGATACGCAGTATTTT. Translated, it gives CASSSVGTDTQYF.

DNA for the CDR3: TGTGCCAGCAGAGTAGCGGGAGGTTATGGAGATACGCAGTATTTT. It codes for CASRVAGGYGDTQYF. V usage is TRBV7-3 and J usage is TRBJ2-3; the match to TRBD2 covers 10 bases. J gave up 5 bases and V 6 bases, and 8 bases lay outside the gene matches. The CDR3 extends over 15 amino acids. In germline, CDR1 is SGHTA, CDR2 FQGTGA.

The gene calls are TRBV2 and TRBJ2-7; weak D call: TRBD1 (5 bases). V was trimmed by 5 bases and J by 3 bases, leaving 14 bases between them. CDR1 and CDR2 (germline): SNHLY, FYNNEI. The CDR3 loop spans 14 amino acids. The CDR3 DNA is TGTGCCAGCAGTAGGGGTATCCTAGTCTACGAGCAGTACTTC. Protein product: CASSRGILVYEQYF.

V usage is TRBV10-3 and J usage is TRBJ1-1; 8 positions match TRBD1. The germline gives CDR1 ENHRY, CDR2 SYGVKD. Trimming took 5 bases from V and 3 from J; bases not matched to a gene: 11. This CDR3 spans 16 amino acids. This chain's CDR3 is CAISSGQGGYDTEAFF. CDR3 bases: TGTGCCATCAGTTCCGGACAGGGAGGTTACGACACTGAAGCTTTCTTT.

About this clone itself: The junction shows a germline mismatch at one end, possibly a read error. This chain joins TRBV19 and TRBJ1-2; 11 nucleotides line up with TRBD1. Per germline, CDR1 LNHDA and CDR2 SQIVND (reference sequence). The CDR3 has 13 amino acids. CDR3 sequence: CASGLRDRGLAAF. The CDR3 coding sequence is TGTGCCAGTGGACTTCGGGACAGGGGGTTGGCGGCCTTC.

In this sample, this clone turned up a few times. The chain recombines TRBV7-6 with TRBJ2-7; D remains ambiguous. This CDR3 region has 14 residues. The germline V gene encodes CDR1 SGHVS and CDR2 FNYEAQ. The V and J ends lost 0 bases and 4 bases respectively, with 10 bases between them. The CDR3: CASSLALSGYEQYF. CDR3 sequence (DNA): TGTGCCAGCAGCTTAGCGCTGAGTGGTTACGAGCAGTACTTC.